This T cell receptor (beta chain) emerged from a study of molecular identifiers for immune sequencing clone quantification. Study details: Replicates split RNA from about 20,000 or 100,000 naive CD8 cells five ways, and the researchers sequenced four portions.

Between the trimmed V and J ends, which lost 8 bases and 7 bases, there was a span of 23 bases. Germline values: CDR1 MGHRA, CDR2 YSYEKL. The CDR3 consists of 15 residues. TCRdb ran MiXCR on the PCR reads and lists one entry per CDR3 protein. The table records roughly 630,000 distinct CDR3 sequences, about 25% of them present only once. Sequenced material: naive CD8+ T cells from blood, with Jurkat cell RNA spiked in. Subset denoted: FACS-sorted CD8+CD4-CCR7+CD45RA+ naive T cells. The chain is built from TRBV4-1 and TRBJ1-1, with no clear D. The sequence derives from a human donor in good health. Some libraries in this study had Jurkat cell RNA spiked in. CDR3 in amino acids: CASRPQGPLVREAFF. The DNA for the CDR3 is TGCGCCAGCCGCCCTCAAGGGCCCCTGGTTCGTGAAGCTTTCTTT.